The present T cell receptor beta chain was sequenced within a study of CD8+CD57+ T cells in acquired aplastic anemia. Whole-study results and caveats: Overlap between patients and controls comprised about 28 CD8+ CDR3 sequences.

CDR1 SQVTM and CDR2 ANQGSEA come from the germline V gene. This CDR3 has 12 residues. V lost 5 bases and J lost 1, with 8 bases in between. It was genomic DNA that served as the template for profiling TCR beta VDJ and CDR3. TCRdb reanalysed the reads using MiXCR and keeps one entry per CDR3 protein. The table lists 150,000 to 160,000 distinct CDR3 sequences, roughly 54% of them singletons. Concerning this clonotype itself: Its antigen is still unknown.

Whoever was chosen for sequencing had shown CD8+CD57+ cell expansion by flow cytometry. Every patient had severe acquired aplastic anemia. What was sequenced was sorted CD4+, CD8+, or CD8+CD57+ T cells (not recorded which) from PBMCs. The chain has TRBV29-1 and TRBJ1-1, with no clear D. The sequence derives from a human donor with aplastic anemia. As DNA, the CDR3 is TGCAGCGTTAGTCAGAGGAACACTGAAGCTTTCTTT. Its translation is CSVSQRNTEAFF.